A single sample is the source of the 20 T cell receptor beta chains below, sequenced in a study of OX40 agonist ivuxolimab in advanced cancers. Profiling relied on immunoSEQ multiplex PCR, and the TCRdb table lists in-frame clones only, not all of them. The table shows tens of thousands of clones, with approximately 88% occurring only once. This specimen consisted of CD4+ or CD8+ T cells sorted from blood, obtained in a trial of the OX40 agonist ivuxolimab. The source is an adult with an advanced solid tumor such as melanoma, head and neck, liver or kidney cancer.

This clone was recorded once. The J gene is TRBJ2-2, the V gene TRBV10-1; 11 bases are shared with TRBD2. This CDR3 region has 17 residues. V trimming: 3 bases; J trimming: 6 bases; junction bases outside the gene matches: 9. Germline V lookup: CDR1 WNHNN, CDR2 SYGVQD (reference sequence). The CDR3: CASSDDQTSGDAGELFF. The CDR3 DNA is TGCGCCAGCAGTGATGACCAGACTAGCGGGGACGCCGGGGAGCTGTTTTTT.

This clone was seen a handful of times. The J gene is TRBJ2-2, the V gene TRBV5-8, with D possibly being TRBD1 (6 bases). The CDR3 length is 15 residues. Trimming stripped 2 bases from V and 3 bases from J, with 11 bases between. Germline CDR1 is SGHTS and CDR2 is YDEGEE. In DNA form, the CDR3 reads TGTGCCAGCAGCTTTTACAGGGTGGACACCGGGGAGCTGTTTTTT. Translation: CASSFYRVDTGELFF. Full variable domain (rest looked up from reference TRBV5-8 and TRBJ2-2): EAGVTQSPTHLIKTRGQQATLRCSPISGHTSVYWYQQALGLGLQFLLWYDEGEERNRGNFPPRFSGRQFPNYSSELNVNALELEDSALYLCASSFYRVDTGELFFGEGSRLTVL.

This chain uses TRBV4-1 with TRBJ2-1; 15 bases line up with TRBD2. Germline V gene sequence: CDR1 MGHRA, CDR2 YSYEKL. J gave up 7 bases and V 3 bases, and 10 bases lay outside the gene matches. The CDR3 has 18 amino acids. Written as DNA, the CDR3 is TGCGCCAGCAGCCACCCCCCGGGAGGGACTAGCGGGGGGAATGAGCAGTTCTTC. It codes for CASSHPPGGTSGGNEQFF.

The V call is TRBV5-5, the J call TRBJ2-7; no clear D gene. Trimming stripped 1 base from V and 0 bases from J, with 8 bases between. This CDR3 contains 14 residues. Germline V lookup: CDR1 SGHKS, CDR2 YYEKEE (reference sequence). CDR3 region: CASSLRQSSYEQYF. CDR3 nucleotide sequence: TGTGCCAGCAGCTTGCGGCAGAGCTCCTACGAGCAGTACTTC. The full variable domain, in which reference TRBV5-5 and TRBJ2-7 provide the parts outside the CDR3, is DAGVTQSPTHLIKTRGQQVTLRCSPISGHKSVSWYQQVLGQGPQFIFQYYEKEERGRGNFPDRFSARQFPNYSSELNVNALLLGDSALYLCASSLRQSSYEQYFGPGTRLTVT.

The rearrangement uses TRBV2 and TRBJ2-5; D is tentatively TRBD1 or TRBD2 (5 bases each). Trimming pared 4 bases from V and 3 bases from J, leaving 6 bases between. Germline CDR1 is SNHLY and CDR2 is FYNNEI. The CDR3 has 12 amino acids. This CDR3 reads CASSVGEETQYF. The CDR3 bases are TGTGCCAGCAGTGTGGGGGAAGAGACCCAGTACTTC.

Regarding this clone: Since a much larger clone is just one base distant, this may be a read error. This rearrangement joins TRBV28 to TRBJ1-2; perhaps TRBD1 as D (5 bases). The length of the CDR3 is 13 residues. CDR1 and CDR2 from the germline V gene are MDHEN and SYDVKM. The CDR3 bases are TGTACCAGCGGGCAGGGATATAACTATGGCTACACCTTC. It yields the protein CTSGQGYNYGYTF.

This chain uses TRBV5-4 with TRBJ2-3; 8 nucleotides align to TRBD2. The CDR3 loop spans 16 amino acids. The J segment lost 11 bases and the V segment lost 3 bases, leaving 17 bases of the junction unmatched. The germline gives CDR1 SGHNT, CDR2 YYREEE (reference sequence). The CDR3 protein is CASSSPGLATLGEQYF. CDR3 DNA sequence: TGTGCCAGCAGCTCCCCAGGACTAGCCACCTTGGGAGAGCAGTATTTT.

The CDR3 spells CASSLSLGDSYEQYF. In DNA, the CDR3 is TGTGCCAGCAGCTTATCTTTGGGGGATTCCTACGAGCAGTACTTC. This chain uses TRBV7-3 with TRBJ2-7, with D possibly being TRBD1 or TRBD2 (5 bases each). Germline-derived CDR1 and CDR2 are SGHTA and FQGTGA. With 2 bases removed from V and 1 base from J, the gap between germline ends came to 12 bases. The CDR3 covers 15 residues.

V usage is TRBV5-1 and J usage is TRBJ2-1; the D is unclear. The germline CDR1 and CDR2 sequences are SGHRS and YFSETQ. The CDR3 extends over 11 amino acids. V lost 5 bases to trimming and J lost 9 bases, with 9 bases between them. The CDR3, as DNA: TGCGCCAGCAGTGAAGGGTTTGAGCAGTTCTTC. Amino acids: CASSEGFEQFF.

The V gene is TRBV30, the J gene TRBJ2-6, with D perhaps matching TRBD2 (6 bases). Germline values: CDR1 GTSNPN, CDR2 SVGIG (reference sequence). This CDR3 is built from 15 residues. Trimming stripped 3 bases from V and 4 bases from J, with 13 bases between. CDR3 bases: TGTGCCTGGAGCGTTGGGGGGACGGGGGCCAACGTCCTGACTTTC. It yields the protein CAWSVGGTGANVLTF.

This clone is medium-sized within its sample. The chain carries TRBV2 and TRBJ1-2; the D gene is possibly TRBD1 (5 bases). V lost 8 bases to trimming and J lost 4 bases, with 14 bases between them. Germline V lookup: CDR1 SNHLY, CDR2 FYNNEI. The CDR3 is 13 amino acids. The CDR3 sequence is CASEEGPLYGYTF. In DNA form, the CDR3 reads TGTGCCAGCGAAGAGGGGCCACTCTATGGCTACACCTTC.

The chain carries TRBV18 and TRBJ1-2; D is ambiguous. The length of the CDR3 is 11 residues. Per germline, CDR1 KGHSH and CDR2 LQKENI. V lost 2 bases and J lost 7, with 5 bases in between. The CDR3 here is CASSPGLGYTF. In nucleotides, the CDR3 is TGTGCCAGCTCACCAGGGCTTGGCTACACCTTC.

V is TRBV4-2 and J is TRBJ1-1; the match to TRBD1 covers 10 bases. The germline V gene encodes CDR1 LGHNA and CDR2 YNFKEQ. This CDR3 is 17 amino acids long. The J segment lost 2 bases and the V segment lost 4 bases, leaving 10 bases of the junction unmatched. CDR3 DNA: TGTGCCAGCAGCCTCCGTGGGACAGGGGTCATCAACACTGAAGCTTTCTTT. Translated: CASSLRGTGVINTEAFF.

The genes are TRBV9 and TRBJ2-3; 9 nucleotides match TRBD2. J gave up 4 bases and V 3 bases, and 6 bases lay outside the gene matches. The germline CDR1 and CDR2 sequences are SGDLS and YYNGEE. The CDR3 covers 15 residues. As DNA, the CDR3 is TGTGCCAGCAGCGCCGGGGGCGGGGGGGCAGATACGCAGTATTTT. This sequence encodes CASSAGGGGADTQYF.

The rearrangement links TRBV7-3 to TRBJ2-1; a possible D gene is TRBD2 (6 bases). Trimming removed 1 base at V and 8 bases at J, with 12 bases between. Per germline, CDR1 SGHTA and CDR2 FQGTGA. The CDR3 sequence is 14 residues long. The CDR3 spells CASSLMGTGDEQFF. DNA for the CDR3: TGTGCCAGCAGCTTAATGGGGACGGGGGATGAGCAGTTCTTC.

The chain has TRBV7-8 and TRBJ2-2; the match to TRBD1 covers 9 bases. CDR1 and CDR2 from the germline V gene are SGHVS and FQNEAQ. This CDR3 spans 15 amino acids. The V segment lost 1 base and the J segment 5 bases; nucleotides outside the gene matches: 2. The CDR3 region is CASSLETGGTGELFF. The CDR3 DNA is TGTGCCAGCAGCTTAGAGACAGGGGGTACCGGGGAGCTGTTTTTT.

The rearrangement uses TRBV7-6 and TRBJ2-1; D is ambiguous. CDR1 and CDR2 (germline): SGHVS, FNYEAQ. Trimming removed 1 base from V and 10 bases from J, with 5 bases in between. The CDR3 runs to 11 residues. The CDR3: CASSLGPEQFF. CDR3 sequence (DNA): TGTGCCAGCAGCTTAGGCCCCGAGCAGTTCTTC.

This chain uses TRBV15 with TRBJ2-7; D unclear. From germline, CDR1 is LNHNV and CDR2 YYDKDF (reference sequence). The length of the CDR3 is 14 residues. The V gene lost 3 bases and the J gene lost 3 bases, with 12 bases spanning the gap. CDR3 coding DNA: TGTGCCACCAGCAGCCCTTCATCGAGCTACGAGCAGTACGTC. This encodes CATSSPSSSYEQYV.

V is TRBV28 and J is TRBJ2-7, with TRBD2 identical over 9 bases. The junction had 3 bases not matched to a gene; V was cut back by 2 bases and J by 4 bases. The CDR3 is 14 amino acids. In germline, CDR1 is MDHEN, CDR2 SYDVKM. CDR3 DNA sequence: TGTGCCAGCAGTTTAAGCGGGAGGTCGTACGAGCAGTACTTC. Translating gives CASSLSGRSYEQYF.

The chain combines TRBV21-1 with TRBJ2-7; TRBD2, the D gene given by the table, was not confirmed from the DNA. TRBV21-1 is a recognized pseudogene. CDR3 size: 14 residues. The CDR3 bases are TGTGCCAGCACCTTAGCGGGAGGTGGGGACGAGCAGTACTTC. This translates into CASTLAGGGDEQYF.